The clone carrying this T cell receptor beta chain has just one count. Participant age was roughly 18 to 90 years, and participants resided in fewer than 25 US areas. In assigning cohorts, the study relied on participant-reported clinical history. The sample is drawn from a study of blood T cell repertoires in COVID-19. Study in general: In each case, the material was cDNA or gDNA derived from T cells, B-cell-depleted T cells, or PBMCs.

Authors' data handling: From reference gene primer amplification, estimates of nucleated cell counts were derived. Assay: immunoSEQ multiplex PCR; the TCRdb copy retains only in-frame clones and omits some. Clone size and V and J calls were adopted from that table, with D and trimming inferred from the DNA. Of around 260,000 clones listed, 75% to 95% were seen once; the top ten hold roughly 1.1%. The germline V gene has CDR1 MDHEN and CDR2 SYDVKM. V was shortened by 6 bases and J by 7 bases, with 16 bases between the two germline ends. The CDR3 is 14 amino acids. Sequenced input: PBMCs or T cells enriched from blood (not recorded which). This TCR came from a woman in her 30s who had recovered from COVID-19. The gene calls are TRBV28 and TRBJ1-5; perhaps TRBD1 as D (6 bases). The CDR3 coding sequence is TGTGCCAGCAGGGGGGCAGCAGGGGACCAGCCCCAGCATTTT. Residues: CASRGAAGDQPQHF.